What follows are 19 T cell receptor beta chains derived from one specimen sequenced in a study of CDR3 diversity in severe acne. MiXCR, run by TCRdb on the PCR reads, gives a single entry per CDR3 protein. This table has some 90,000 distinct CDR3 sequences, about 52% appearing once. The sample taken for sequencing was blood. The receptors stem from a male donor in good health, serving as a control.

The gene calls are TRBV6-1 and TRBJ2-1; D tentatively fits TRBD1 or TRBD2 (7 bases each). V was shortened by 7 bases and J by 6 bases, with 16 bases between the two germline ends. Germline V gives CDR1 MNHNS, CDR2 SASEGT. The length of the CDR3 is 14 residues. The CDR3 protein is CASTSTGEGNEQFF. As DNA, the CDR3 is TGTGCCAGCACCTCCACAGGGGAGGGCAATGAGCAGTTCTTC.

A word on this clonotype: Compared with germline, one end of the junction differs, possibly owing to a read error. CDR3 loop: CASSDWEEDWGTCLQLANYGYTF. The DNA of the CDR3 is TGTGCCAGCAGTGATTGGGAAGAGGATTGGGGGACGTGTCTTCAGCTAGCTAACTATGGCTACACCTTC. The rearrangement links TRBV10-3 to TRBJ1-2; possible D gene TRBD1, 5 bases. The CDR3 runs 23 residues. The germline V gene has CDR1 ENHRY and CDR2 SYGVKD.

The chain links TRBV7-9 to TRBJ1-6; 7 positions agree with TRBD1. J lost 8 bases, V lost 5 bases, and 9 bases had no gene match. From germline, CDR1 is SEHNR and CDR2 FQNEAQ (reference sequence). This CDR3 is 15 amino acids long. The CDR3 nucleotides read TGTGCCAGCAGCCCTCCGGGACAGTATCATTCACCCCTCCACTTT. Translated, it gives CASSPPGQYHSPLHF.

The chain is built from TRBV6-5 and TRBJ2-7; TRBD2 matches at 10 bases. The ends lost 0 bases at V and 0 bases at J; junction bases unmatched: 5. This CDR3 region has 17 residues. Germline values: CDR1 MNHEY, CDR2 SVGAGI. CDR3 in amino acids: CASSYSMASGSSYEQYF. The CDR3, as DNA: TGTGCCAGCAGTTACTCGATGGCTAGCGGGAGCTCCTACGAGCAGTACTTC.

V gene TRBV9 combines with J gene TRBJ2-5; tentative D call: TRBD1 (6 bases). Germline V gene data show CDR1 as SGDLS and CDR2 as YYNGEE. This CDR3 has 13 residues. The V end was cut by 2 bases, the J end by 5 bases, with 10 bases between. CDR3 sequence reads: CASSVGHGETQYF. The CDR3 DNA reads TGTGCCAGCAGCGTGGGACACGGTGAGACCCAGTACTTC.

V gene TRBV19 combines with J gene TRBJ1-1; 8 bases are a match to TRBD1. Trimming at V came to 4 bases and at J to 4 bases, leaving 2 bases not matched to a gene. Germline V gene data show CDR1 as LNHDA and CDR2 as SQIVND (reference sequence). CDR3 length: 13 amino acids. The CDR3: CASSTGGFTEAFF. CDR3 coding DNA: TGTGCCAGTAGTACAGGGGGCTTCACTGAAGCTTTCTTT.

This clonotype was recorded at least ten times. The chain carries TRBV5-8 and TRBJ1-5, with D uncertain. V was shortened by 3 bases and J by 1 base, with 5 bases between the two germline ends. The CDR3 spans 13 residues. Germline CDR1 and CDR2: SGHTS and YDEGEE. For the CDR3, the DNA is TGTGCCAGCAGCTCAGAAAGCAATCAGCCCCAGCATTTT. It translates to CASSSESNQPQHF. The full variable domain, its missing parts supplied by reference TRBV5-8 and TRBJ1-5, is EAGVTQSPTHLIKTRGQQATLRCSPISGHTSVYWYQQALGLGLQFLLWYDEGEERNRGNFPPRFSGRQFPNYSSELNVNALELEDSALYLCASSSESNQPQHFGDGTRLSIL.

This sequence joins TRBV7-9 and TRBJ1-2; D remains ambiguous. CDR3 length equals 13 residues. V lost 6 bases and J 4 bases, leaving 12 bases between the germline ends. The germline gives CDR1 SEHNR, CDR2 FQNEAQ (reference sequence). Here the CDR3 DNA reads TGTGCCAGCAGTCAGCAGGAGATCTATGGCTACACCTTC. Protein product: CASSQQEIYGYTF.

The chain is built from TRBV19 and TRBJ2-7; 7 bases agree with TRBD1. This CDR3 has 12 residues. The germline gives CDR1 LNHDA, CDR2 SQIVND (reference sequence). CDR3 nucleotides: TGTGCTAGCCGGGACAGTACCTACGAGCAGTACTTC. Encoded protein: CASRDSTYEQYF. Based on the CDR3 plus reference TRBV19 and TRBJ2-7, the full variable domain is DGGITQSPKYLFRKEGQNVTLSCEQNLNHDAMYWYRQDPGQGLRLIYYSQIVNDFQKGDIAEGYSVSREKKESFPLTVTSAQKNPTAFYLCASRDSTYEQYFGPGTRLTVT.

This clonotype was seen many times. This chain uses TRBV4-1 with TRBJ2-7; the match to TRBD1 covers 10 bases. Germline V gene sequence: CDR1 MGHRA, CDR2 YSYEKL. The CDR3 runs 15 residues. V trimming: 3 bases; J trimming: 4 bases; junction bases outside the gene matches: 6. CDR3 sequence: CASSQGTGVGYEQYF. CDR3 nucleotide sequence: TGCGCCAGCAGCCAGGGGACAGGGGTGGGGTACGAGCAGTACTTC.

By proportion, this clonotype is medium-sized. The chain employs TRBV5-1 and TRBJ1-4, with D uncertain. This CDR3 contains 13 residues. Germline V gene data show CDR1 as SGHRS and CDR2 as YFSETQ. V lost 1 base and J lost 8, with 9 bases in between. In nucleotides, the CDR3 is TGCGCCAGCAGCTTGCAAGGTGCGGAAAAACTGTTTTTT. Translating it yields CASSLQGAEKLFF. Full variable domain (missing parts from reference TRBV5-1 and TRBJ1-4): KAGVTQTPRYLIKTRGQQVTLSCSPISGHRSVSWYQQTPGQGLQFLFEYFSETQRNKGNFPGRFSGRQFSNSRSEMNVSTLELGDSALYLCASSLQGAEKLFFGSGTQLSVL.

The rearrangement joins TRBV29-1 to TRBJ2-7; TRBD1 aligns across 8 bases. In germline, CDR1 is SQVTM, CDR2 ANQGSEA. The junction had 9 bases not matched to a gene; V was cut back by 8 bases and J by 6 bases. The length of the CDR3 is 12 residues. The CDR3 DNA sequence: TGCAGCAGTTACCCGGACAGGGTCGAGCAGTACTTC. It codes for CSSYPDRVEQYF.

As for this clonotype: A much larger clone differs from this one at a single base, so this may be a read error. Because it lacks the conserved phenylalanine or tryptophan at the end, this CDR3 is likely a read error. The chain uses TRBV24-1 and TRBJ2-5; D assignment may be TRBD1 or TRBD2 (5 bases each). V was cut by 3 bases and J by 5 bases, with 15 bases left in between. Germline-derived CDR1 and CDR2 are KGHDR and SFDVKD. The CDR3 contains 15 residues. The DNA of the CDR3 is TGTGCCACCAGTGATACCGGGACGGGCTGGGAGACCCAGTACCTC. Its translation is CATSDTGTGWETQYL.

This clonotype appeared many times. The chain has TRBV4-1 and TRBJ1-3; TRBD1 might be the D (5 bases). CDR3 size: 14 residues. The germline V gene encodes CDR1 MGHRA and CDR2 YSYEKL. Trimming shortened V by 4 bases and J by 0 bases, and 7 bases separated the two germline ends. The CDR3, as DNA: TGCGCCAGCAGCCGGGGGAGCTCTGGAAACACCATATATTTT. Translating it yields CASSRGSSGNTIYF.

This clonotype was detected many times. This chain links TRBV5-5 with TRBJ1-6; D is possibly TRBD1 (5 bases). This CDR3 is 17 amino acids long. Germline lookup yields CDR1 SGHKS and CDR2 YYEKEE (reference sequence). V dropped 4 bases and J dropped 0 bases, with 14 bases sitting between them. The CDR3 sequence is CASSREGPSSYNSPLHF. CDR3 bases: TGTGCCAGCAGCCGGGAGGGGCCCAGCTCCTATAATTCACCCCTCCACTTT.

The CDR3 DNA is TGCAGCGTTCACAGGATGAACACCGGGGAGCTGTTTTTT. It translates to CSVHRMNTGELFF. This chain uses TRBV29-1 with TRBJ2-2; tentatively, D is TRBD1 (5 bases). This CDR3 is built from 13 residues. Per germline, CDR1 SQVTM and CDR2 ANQGSEA. The V end lost 5 bases, the J end lost 1 base, and 8 bases lay between the germline ends.

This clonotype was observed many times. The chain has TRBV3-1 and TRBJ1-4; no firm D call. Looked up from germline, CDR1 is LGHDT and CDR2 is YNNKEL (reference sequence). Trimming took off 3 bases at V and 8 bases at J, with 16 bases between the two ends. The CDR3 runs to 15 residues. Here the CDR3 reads CASSHFPKNNEKLFF. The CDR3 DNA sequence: TGTGCCAGCAGCCACTTCCCAAAAAATAACGAAAAACTGTTTTTT. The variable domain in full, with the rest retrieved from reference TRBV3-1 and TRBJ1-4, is DTAVSQTPKYLVTQMGNDKSIKCEQNLGHDTMYWYKQDSKKFLKIMFSYNNKELIINETVPNRFSPKSPDKAHLNLHINSLELGDSAVYFCASSHFPKNNEKLFFGSGTQLSVL.

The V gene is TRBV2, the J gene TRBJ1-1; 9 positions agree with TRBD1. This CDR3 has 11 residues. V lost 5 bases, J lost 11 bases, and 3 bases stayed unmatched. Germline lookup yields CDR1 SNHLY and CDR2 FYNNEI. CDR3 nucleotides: TGTGCCAGCAGTTTAGGGACAGGGGCTTTCTTT. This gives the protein CASSLGTGAFF.

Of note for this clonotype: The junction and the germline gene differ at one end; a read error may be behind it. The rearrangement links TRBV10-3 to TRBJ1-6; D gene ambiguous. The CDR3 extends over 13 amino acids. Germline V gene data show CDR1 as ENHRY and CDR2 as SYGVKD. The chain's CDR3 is CVISESGNSPLHF. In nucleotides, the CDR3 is TGTGTCATCAGTGAGTCCGGAAATTCACCCCTCCACTTT.